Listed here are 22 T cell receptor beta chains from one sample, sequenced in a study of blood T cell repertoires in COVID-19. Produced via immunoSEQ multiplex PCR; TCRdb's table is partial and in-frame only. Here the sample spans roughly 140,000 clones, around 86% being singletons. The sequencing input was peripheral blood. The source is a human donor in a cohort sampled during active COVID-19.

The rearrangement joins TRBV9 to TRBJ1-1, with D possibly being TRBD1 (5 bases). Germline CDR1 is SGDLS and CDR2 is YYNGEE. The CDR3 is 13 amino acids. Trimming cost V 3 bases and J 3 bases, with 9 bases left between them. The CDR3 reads CASSGGVDTEAFF. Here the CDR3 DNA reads TGTGCCAGCAGCGGGGGGGTCGACACTGAAGCTTTCTTT.

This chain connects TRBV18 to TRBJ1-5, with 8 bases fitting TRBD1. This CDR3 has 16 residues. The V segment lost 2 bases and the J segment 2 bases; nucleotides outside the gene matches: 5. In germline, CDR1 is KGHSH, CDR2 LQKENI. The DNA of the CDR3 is TGTGCCAGCTCACCAGGACAGGGAGATCGCAATCAGCCCCAGCATTTT. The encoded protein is CASSPGQGDRNQPQHF. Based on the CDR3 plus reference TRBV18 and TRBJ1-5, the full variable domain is NAGVMQNPRHLVRRRGQEARLRCSPMKGHSHVYWYRQLPEEGLKFMVYLQKENIIDESGMPKERFSAEFPKEGPSILRIQQVVRGDSAAYFCASSPGQGDRNQPQHFGDGTRLSIL.

The CDR3 DNA follows: TGTGCTAGTGGTTTTGAGGTGGATACGCAGTATTTT. As protein: CASGFEVDTQYF. The chain couples TRBV12-5 to TRBJ2-3; unclear D gene. The CDR3 is 12 amino acids. V dropped 3 bases and J dropped 6 bases, with 7 bases sitting between them. Germline V gene sequence: CDR1 LGHNT, CDR2 FRNRAP.

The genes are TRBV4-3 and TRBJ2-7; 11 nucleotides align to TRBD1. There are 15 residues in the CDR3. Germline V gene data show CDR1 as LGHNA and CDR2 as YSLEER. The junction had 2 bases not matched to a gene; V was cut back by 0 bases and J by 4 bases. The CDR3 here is CASSQEGTGGYEQYF. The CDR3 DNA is TGCGCCAGCAGCCAAGAAGGGACAGGGGGTTACGAGCAGTACTTC.

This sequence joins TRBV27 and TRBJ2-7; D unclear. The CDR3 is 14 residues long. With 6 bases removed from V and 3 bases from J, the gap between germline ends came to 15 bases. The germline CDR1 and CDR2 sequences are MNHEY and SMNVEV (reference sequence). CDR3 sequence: CASSSDPRYYEQYF. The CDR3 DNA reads TGTGCCAGCAGCTCTGACCCTAGATACTACGAGCAGTACTTC.

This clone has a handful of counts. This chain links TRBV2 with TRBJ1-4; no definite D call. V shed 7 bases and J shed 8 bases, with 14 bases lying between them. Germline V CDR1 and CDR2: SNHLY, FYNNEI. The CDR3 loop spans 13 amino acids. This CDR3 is CASNTPLREKLFF. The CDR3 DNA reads TGTGCCAGCAATACTCCCCTGAGAGAAAAACTGTTTTTT. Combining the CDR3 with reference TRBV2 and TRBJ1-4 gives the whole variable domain EPEVTQTPSHQVTQMGQEVILRCVPISNHLYFYWYRQILGQKVEFLVSFYNNEISEKSEIFDDQFSVERPDGSNFTLKIRSTKLEDSAMYFCASNTPLREKLFFGSGTQLSVL.

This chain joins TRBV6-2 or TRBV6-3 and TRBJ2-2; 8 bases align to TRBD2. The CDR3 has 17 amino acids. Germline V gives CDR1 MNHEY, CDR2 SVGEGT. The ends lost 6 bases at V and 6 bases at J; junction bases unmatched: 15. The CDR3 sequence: CASSPAGSGSGAGELFF. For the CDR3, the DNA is TGTGCCAGCAGCCCCGCCGGGAGCGGGAGCGGTGCCGGGGAGCTGTTTTTT.

Written as DNA, the CDR3 is TGCGCCAGCAGCTTGGGACAGGGGGTATCGTGGGAGACCCAGTACTTC. Protein: CASSLGQGVSWETQYF. The chain combines TRBV5-1 with TRBJ2-5, with 9 positions matching TRBD1. The CDR3 has 16 residues. With V trimmed by 0 bases and J by 5 bases, 8 bases remained unmatched. Germline V gives CDR1 SGHRS, CDR2 YFSETQ.

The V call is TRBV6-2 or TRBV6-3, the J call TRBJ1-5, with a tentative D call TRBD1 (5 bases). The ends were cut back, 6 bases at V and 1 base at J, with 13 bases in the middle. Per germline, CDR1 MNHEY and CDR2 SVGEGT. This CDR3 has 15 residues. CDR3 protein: CASSRVRGSNQPQHF. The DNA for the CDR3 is TGTGCCAGCAGCAGGGTCCGAGGGAGCAATCAGCCCCAGCATTTT.

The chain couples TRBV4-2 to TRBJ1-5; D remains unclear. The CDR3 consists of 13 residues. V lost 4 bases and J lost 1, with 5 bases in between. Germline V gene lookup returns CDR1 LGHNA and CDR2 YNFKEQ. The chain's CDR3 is CASSPESNQPQHF. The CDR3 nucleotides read TGTGCCAGCAGCCCCGAGAGCAATCAGCCCCAGCATTTT.

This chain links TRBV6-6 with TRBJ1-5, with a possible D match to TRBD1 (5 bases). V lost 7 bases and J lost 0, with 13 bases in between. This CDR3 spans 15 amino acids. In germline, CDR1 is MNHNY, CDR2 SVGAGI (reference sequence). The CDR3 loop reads CASTPGGGSNQPQHF. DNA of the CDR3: TGTGCCAGCACCCCCGGGGGGGGTAGCAATCAGCCCCAGCATTTT.

The CDR3 spells CASSLAKAGGSSYNEQFF. The CDR3 bases are TGTGCCAGCAGCTTAGCGAAGGCGGGAGGCAGCTCCTACAATGAGCAGTTCTTC. This chain uses TRBV7-2 with TRBJ2-1, with TRBD2 matching 8 bases. CDR1 SGHTA and CDR2 FQGNSA come from the germline V gene. This CDR3 has 18 amino acids. Trimming took 0 bases from V and 0 from J; bases not matched to a gene: 7.

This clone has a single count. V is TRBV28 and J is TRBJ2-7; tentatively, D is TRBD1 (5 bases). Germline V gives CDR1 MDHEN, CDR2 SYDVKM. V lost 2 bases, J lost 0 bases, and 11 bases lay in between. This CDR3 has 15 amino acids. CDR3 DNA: TGTGCCAGCAGTTTACAGGGTGCCCTCTCCTACGAGCAGTACTTC. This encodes CASSLQGALSYEQYF.

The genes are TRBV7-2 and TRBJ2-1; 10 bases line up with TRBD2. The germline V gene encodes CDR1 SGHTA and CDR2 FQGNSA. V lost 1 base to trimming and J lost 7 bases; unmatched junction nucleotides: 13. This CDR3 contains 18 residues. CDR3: CASSLVYHRLAGENEQFF. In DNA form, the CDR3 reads TGTGCCAGCAGCTTAGTCTATCATCGGCTAGCGGGAGAGAATGAGCAGTTCTTC.

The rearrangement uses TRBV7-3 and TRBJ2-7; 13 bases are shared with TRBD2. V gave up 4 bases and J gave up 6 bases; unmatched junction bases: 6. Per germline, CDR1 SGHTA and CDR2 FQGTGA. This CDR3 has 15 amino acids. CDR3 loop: CASSSGLAGVCEQYF. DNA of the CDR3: TGTGCCAGCAGCTCCGGACTAGCGGGAGTTTGCGAGCAGTACTTC. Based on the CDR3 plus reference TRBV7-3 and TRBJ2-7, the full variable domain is GAGVSQTPSNKVTEKGKYVELRCDPISGHTALYWYRQSLGQGPEFLIYFQGTGAADDSGLPNDRFFAVRPEGSVSTLKIQRTERGDSAVYLCASSSGLAGVCEQYFGPGTRLTVT.

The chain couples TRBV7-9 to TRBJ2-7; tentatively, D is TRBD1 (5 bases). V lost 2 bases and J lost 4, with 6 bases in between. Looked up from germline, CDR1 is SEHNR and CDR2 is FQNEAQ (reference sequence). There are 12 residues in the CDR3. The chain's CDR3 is CASSLQGYEQYF. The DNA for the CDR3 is TGTGCCAGCAGCTTACAGGGTTACGAGCAGTACTTC. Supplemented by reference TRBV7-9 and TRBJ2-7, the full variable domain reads DTGVSQNPRHKITKRGQNVTFRCDPISEHNRLYWYRQTLGQGPEFLTYFQNEAQLEKSRLLSDRFSAERPKGSFSTLEIQRTEQGDSAMYLCASSLQGYEQYFGPGTRLTVT.

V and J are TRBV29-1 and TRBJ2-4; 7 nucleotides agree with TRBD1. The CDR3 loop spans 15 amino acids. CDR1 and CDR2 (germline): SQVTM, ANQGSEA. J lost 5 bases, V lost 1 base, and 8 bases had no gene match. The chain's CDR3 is CSVEGFPGGENIQYF. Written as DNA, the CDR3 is TGCAGCGTTGAAGGCTTCCCAGGGGGAGAAAACATTCAGTACTTC.

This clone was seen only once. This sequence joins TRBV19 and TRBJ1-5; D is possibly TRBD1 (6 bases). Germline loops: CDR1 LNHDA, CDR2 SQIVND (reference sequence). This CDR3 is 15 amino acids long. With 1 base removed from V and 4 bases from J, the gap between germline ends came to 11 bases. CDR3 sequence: CASSIGTGLNQPQHF. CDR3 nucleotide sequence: TGTGCCAGTAGTATAGGTACAGGGTTAAATCAGCCCCAGCATTTT.

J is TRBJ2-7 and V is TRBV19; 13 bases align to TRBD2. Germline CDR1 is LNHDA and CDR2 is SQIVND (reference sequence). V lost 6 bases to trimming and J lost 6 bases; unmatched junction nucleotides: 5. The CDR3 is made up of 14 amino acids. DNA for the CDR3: TGTGCCAGTAGGAGGACTAGCGGGAGAGGCGAGCAGTACTTC. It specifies CASRRTSGRGEQYF.

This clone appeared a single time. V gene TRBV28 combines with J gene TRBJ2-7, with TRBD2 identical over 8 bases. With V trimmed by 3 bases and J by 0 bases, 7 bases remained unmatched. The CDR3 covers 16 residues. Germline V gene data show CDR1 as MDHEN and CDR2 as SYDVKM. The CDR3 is CASSLVLAGYSYEQYF. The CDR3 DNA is TGTGCCAGCAGTTTGGTGCTAGCGGGCTACTCCTACGAGCAGTACTTC.

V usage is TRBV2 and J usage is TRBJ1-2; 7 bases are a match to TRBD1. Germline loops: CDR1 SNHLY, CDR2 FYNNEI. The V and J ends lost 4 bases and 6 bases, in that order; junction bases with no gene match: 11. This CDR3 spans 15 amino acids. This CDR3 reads CASSVVLRGRDGYTF. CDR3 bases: TGTGCCAGCAGTGTAGTTTTGAGGGGGCGAGATGGCTACACCTTC.

The CDR3 DNA reads as TGTGCCAGCAGCCAATCGGGGCTAGCGGGAGACCCAGAGACCCAGTACTTC. As protein: CASSQSGLAGDPETQYF. This chain joins TRBV3-1 (or the pseudogene TRBV3-2) and TRBJ2-5; 10 bases agree with TRBD2. Germline-derived CDR1 and CDR2 are LGHDT and YNNKEL (reference sequence). After removal of 2 bases from V and 4 bases from J, the junction contained 10 bases not matched to a gene. The CDR3 extends over 17 amino acids.